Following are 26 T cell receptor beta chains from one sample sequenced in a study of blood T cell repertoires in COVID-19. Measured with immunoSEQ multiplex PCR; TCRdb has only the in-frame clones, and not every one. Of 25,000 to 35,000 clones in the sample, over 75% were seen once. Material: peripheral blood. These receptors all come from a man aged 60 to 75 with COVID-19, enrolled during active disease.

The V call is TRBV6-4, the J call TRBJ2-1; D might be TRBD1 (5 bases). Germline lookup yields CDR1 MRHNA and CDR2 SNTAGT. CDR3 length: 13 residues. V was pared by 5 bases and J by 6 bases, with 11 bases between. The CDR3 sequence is CASSPDSTNEQFF. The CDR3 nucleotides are TGTGCCAGCAGTCCCGACAGCACCAATGAGCAGTTCTTC.

This chain's CDR3 is CASSQESTGRGEQYF. The CDR3 DNA follows: TGCGCCAGCAGCCAAGAGTCCACCGGAAGAGGCGAGCAGTACTTC. The V gene is TRBV4-1, the J gene TRBJ2-7; D gene unclear. Deletions cut 0 bases from V and 6 bases from J, with 15 bases between. The V gene's germline CDR1 is MGHRA and CDR2 YSYEKL. This CDR3 has 15 residues.

For the CDR3, the DNA is TGTGCCAGCAGTTTGACTAGCGGGAGGGCGGTTGACGAGCAGTACTTC. Protein product: CASSLTSGRAVDEQYF. This sequence joins TRBV6-6 and TRBJ2-7, with 14 nucleotides matching TRBD2. Germline V CDR1 and CDR2: MNHNY, SVGAGI (reference sequence). The CDR3 runs 16 residues. J was trimmed by 5 bases and V by 4 bases; bases with no gene match: 7.

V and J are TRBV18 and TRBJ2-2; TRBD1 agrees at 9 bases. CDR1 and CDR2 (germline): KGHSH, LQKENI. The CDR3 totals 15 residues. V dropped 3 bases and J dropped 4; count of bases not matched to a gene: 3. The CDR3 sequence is CASSPGTGSTGELFF. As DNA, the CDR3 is TGTGCCAGCTCACCTGGGACAGGGAGCACCGGGGAGCTGTTTTTT.

The CDR3 nucleotides read TGTGCCACCAGCGGGGGACAGGGGGCAGATACGCAGTATTTT. It codes for CATSGGQGADTQYF. The chain has TRBV15 and TRBJ2-3, with 11 positions matching TRBD1. The CDR3 has 14 residues. Germline V lookup: CDR1 LNHNV, CDR2 YYDKDF (reference sequence). V lost 5 bases to trimming and J lost 4 bases; unmatched junction nucleotides: 2.

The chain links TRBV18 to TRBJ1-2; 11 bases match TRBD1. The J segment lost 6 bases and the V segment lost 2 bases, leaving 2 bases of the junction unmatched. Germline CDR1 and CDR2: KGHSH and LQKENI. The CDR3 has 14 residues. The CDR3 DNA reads TGTGCCAGCTCACCAGGACAGGGGGCAAATGGCTACACCTTC. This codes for CASSPGQGANGYTF.

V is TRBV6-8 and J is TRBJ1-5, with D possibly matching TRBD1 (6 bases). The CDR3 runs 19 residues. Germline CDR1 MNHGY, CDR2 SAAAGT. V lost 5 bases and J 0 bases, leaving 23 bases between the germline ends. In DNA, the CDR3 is TGTGCCAGCAGTGGAGAGTCAGGGGCCGGGACCGGTAGCAATCAGCCCCAGCATTTT. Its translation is CASSGESGAGTGSNQPQHF.

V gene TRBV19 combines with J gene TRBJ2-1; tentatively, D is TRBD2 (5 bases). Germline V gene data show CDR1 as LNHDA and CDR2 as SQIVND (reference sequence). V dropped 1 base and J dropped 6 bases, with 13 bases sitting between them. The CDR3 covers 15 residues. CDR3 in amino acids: CASSIVRRVLNEQFF. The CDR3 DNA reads TGTGCCAGTAGTATAGTACGGCGGGTCCTCAATGAGCAGTTCTTC.

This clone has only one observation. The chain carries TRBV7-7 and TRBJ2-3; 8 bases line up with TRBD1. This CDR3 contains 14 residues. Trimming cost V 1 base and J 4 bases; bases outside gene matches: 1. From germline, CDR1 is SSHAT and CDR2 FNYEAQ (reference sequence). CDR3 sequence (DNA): TGTGCCAGCAGCTTAGGACAGGGGTCAGATACGCAGTATTTT. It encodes CASSLGQGSDTQYF.

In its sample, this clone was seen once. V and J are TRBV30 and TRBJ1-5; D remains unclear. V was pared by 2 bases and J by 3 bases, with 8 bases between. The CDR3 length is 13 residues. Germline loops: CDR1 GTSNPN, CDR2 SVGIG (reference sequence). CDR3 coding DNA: TGTGCCTGGAGTACTAGGCCCAATCAGCCCCAGCATTTT. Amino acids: CAWSTRPNQPQHF.

The DNA for the CDR3 is TGCAGCGCCCAAACAGATATCTCCTCTGGGGCCAACGTCCTGACTTTC. It translates to CSAQTDISSGANVLTF. The J gene is TRBJ2-6, the V gene TRBV29-1; D is unclear. Trimming took off 7 bases at V and 0 bases at J, with 16 bases between the two ends. The CDR3 loop spans 16 amino acids. Germline lookup yields CDR1 SQVTM and CDR2 ANQGSEA.

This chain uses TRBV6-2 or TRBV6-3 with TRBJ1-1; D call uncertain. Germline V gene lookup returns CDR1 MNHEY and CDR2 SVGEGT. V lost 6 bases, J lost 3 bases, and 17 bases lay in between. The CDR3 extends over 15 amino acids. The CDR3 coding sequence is TGTGCCAGCAGCCCTAACGGATTAGCGGACACTGAAGCTTTCTTT. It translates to CASSPNGLADTEAFF.

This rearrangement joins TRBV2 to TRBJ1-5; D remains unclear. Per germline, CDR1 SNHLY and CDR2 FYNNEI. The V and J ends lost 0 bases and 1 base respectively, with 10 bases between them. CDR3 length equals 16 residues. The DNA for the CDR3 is TGTGCCAGCAGTGAAGCGGGGTGGGAGAGCAATCAGCCCCAGCATTTT. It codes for CASSEAGWESNQPQHF.

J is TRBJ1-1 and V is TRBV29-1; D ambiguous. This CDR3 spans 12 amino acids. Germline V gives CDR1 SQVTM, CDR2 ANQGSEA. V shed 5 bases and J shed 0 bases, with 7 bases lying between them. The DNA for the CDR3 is TGCAGCGTTCTTGAGATGAACACTGAAGCTTTCTTT. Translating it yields CSVLEMNTEAFF. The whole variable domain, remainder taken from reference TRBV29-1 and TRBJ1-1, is SAVISQKPSRDICQRGTSLTIQCQVDSQVTMMFWYRQQPGQSLTLIATANQGSEATYESGFVIDKFPISRPNLTFSTLTVSNMSPEDSSIYLCSVLEMNTEAFFGQGTRLTVV.

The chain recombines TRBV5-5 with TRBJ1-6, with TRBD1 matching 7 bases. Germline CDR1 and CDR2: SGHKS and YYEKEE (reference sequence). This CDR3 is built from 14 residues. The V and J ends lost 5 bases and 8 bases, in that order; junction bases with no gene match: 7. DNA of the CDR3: TGTGCCAGCAGATTGACAGGGTATGATTCACCCCTCCACTTT. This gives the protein CASRLTGYDSPLHF.

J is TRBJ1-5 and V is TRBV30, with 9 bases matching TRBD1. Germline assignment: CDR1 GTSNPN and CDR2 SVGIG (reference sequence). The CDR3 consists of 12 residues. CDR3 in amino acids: CAWDRENQPQHF. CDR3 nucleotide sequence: TGTGCTTGGGACAGGGAAAATCAGCCCCAGCATTTT.

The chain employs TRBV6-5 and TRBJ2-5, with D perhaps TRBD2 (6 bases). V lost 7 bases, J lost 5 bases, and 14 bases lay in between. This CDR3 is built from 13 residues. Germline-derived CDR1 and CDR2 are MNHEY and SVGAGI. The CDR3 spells CASTIRGMETQYF. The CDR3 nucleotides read TGTGCCAGCACTATCCGCGGGATGGAGACCCAGTACTTC.

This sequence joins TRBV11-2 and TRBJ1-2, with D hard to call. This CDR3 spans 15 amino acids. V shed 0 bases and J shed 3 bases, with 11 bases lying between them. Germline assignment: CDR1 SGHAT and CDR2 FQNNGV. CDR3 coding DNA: TGTGCCAGCAGCTTAGATCTTGAAGCTGACTATGGCTACACCTTC. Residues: CASSLDLEADYGYTF.

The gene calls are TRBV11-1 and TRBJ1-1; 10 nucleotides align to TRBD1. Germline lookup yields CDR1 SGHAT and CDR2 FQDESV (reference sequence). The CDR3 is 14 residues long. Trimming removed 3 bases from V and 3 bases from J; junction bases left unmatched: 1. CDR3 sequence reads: CASSFGTGDTEAFF. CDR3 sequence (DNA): TGTGCCAGCAGCTTCGGGACAGGGGACACTGAAGCTTTCTTT.

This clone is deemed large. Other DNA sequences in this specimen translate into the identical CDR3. CDR3 amino acids: CASSFPGQGNEQYF. CDR3 nucleotides: TGTGCCAGCAGCTTCCCCGGACAGGGAAACGAGCAGTACTTC. The rearrangement joins TRBV5-6 to TRBJ2-7, with 8 positions matching TRBD1. Unmatched junction bases numbered 6, after V lost 2 bases and J lost 5 bases. The CDR3 sequence is 14 residues long. CDR1 SGHDT and CDR2 YYEEEE come from the germline V gene. Full variable domain (outside the CDR3, taken from reference TRBV5-6 and TRBJ2-7): DAGVTQSPTHLIKTRGQQVTLRCSPKSGHDTVSWYQQALGQGPQFIFQYYEEEERQRGNFPDRFSGHQFPNYSSELNVNALLLGDSALYLCASSFPGQGNEQYFGPGTRLTVT.

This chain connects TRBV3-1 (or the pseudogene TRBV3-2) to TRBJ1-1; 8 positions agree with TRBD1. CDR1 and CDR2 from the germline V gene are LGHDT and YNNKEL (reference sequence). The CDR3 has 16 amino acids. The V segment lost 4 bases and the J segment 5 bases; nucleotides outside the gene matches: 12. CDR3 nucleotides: TGTGCCAGCAGCCGACAGGGGAAAGTAGGTCCAACTGAAGCTTTCTTT. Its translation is CASSRQGKVGPTEAFF.

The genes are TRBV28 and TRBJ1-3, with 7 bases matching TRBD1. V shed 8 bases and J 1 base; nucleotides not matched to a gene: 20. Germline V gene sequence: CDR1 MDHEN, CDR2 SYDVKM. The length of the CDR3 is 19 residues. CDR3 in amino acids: CASGTPGQSSSGSGNTIYF. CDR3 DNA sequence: TGTGCCAGCGGAACGCCGGGACAGTCATCCTCGGGGTCTGGAAACACCATATATTTT.

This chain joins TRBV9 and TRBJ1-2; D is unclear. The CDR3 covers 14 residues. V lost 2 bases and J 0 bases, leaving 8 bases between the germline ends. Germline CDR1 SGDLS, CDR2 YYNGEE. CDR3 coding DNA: TGTGCCAGCAGCGTCCAGGCGACTAACTATGGCTACACCTTC. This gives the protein CASSVQATNYGYTF.

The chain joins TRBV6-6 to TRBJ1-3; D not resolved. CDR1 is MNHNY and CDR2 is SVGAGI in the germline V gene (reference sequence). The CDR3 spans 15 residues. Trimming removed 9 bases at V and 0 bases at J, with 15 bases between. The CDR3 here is CASMEGPNSGNTIYF. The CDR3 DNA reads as TGTGCCAGTATGGAGGGTCCGAACTCTGGAAACACCATATATTTT.

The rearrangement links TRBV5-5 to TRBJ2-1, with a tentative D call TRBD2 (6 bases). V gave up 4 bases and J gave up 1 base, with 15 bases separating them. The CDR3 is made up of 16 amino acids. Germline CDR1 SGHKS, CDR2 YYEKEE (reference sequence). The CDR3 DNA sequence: TGTGCCAGCAGCGGGCTGGACTACCTGTCCTACAATGAGCAGTTCTTC. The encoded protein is CASSGLDYLSYNEQFF.

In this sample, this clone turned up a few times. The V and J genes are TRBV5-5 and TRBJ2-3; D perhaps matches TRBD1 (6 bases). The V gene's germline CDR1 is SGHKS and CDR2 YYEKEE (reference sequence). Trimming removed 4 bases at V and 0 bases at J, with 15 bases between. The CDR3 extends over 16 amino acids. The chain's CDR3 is CASSVTGKGSTDTQYF. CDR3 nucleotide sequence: TGTGCCAGCAGCGTTACAGGGAAGGGGAGCACAGATACGCAGTATTTT.